This note documents a single T cell receptor beta chain sequence. Original analysis: The authors estimated nucleated cell counts from reference gene primer amplification. Sequencing used immunoSEQ multiplex PCR; TCRdb keeps in-frame clones, though not all of them. V and J calls and clone size follow that table, whereas D and trimming were derived from the DNA. Of about 97,000 clones detected, 70% to 90% appear once; the ten largest clones hold more than 9%. V was cut by 5 bases and J by 4 bases, with 11 bases left in between. Germline V gives CDR1 WNHNN, CDR2 SYGVQD (reference sequence). The length of the CDR3 is 13 residues. The source of the sample is a study of blood T cell repertoires in COVID-19. Whole-study context: Sites in the United States, Italy and Spain provided acute and convalescent COVID-19 samples. Sources were T cells, B-cell-depleted T cells, or PBMCs; the material itself was cDNA or gDNA.

The sequence was obtained from a man aged 40-49 years with active or convalescent COVID-19. The chain employs TRBV10-1 and TRBJ1-1; the D gene is possibly TRBD1 (5 bases). Sequencing was carried out using peripheral blood. CDR3 sequence (DNA): TGCGCCAGCAGTTCAGGGCGAGGCACTGAAGCTTTCTTT. Protein product: CASSSGRGTEAFF.